This T cell receptor (beta chain) was observed in a study of molecular identifiers for immune sequencing clone quantification. Germline V gene data show CDR1 as MNHEY and CDR2 as SVGEGT. This CDR3 is 19 amino acids long. The J segment lost 0 bases and the V segment lost 7 bases, leaving 14 bases of the junction unmatched. This clonotype was seen repeatedly, ten times or more. Each CDR3 protein is one row after TCRdb ran MiXCR on the PCR reads. There are some 100,000 distinct CDR3 sequences in the sample; 19% occur only once, and 0.7% to 0.95% lies in the top ten. The V gene is TRBV6-2 or TRBV6-3, the J gene TRBJ2-2; 10 positions match TRBD2. This receptor was taken from a human donor in good health. Some libraries in this study had Jurkat cell RNA spiked in. Sequenced sample: naive CD8+ T cells from blood, with Jurkat cell RNA spiked in. As to subset: FACS-sorted CD8+CD4-CCR7+CD45RA+ naive T cells. The CDR3 DNA reads as TGTGCCAGCAATATTTACCCGGCTAGCGGGAGACCGAACACCGGGGAGCTGTTTTTT. Its translation is CASNIYPASGRPNTGELFF.